The T cell receptor (beta chain) described here comes from a study of PD-L1 blockade in urothelial cancer (dated 2017 in TCRdb). Regarding the study in general: Every patient began therapy at some point between 2014 and 2015 and was given atezolizumab 1,200 mg intravenously every 3 weeks. Blood samples were analyzed at two time points: 3 weeks after treatment start (second dose) and 6 weeks after treatment start. In the same patients, pretreatment tumors underwent whole exome sequencing and RNA sequencing in addition to TCR sequencing. Pretreatment tumor samples, along with matched peripheral blood collected serially before and after atezolizumab treatment, underwent TCR sequencing. Durable clinical benefit was achieved by nine patients and was not achieved by 20 patients. The study, an exploratory multi-omic analysis, examined somatic, immune and clinical correlates of response to PD-L1 blockade with atezolizumab in urothelial cancer. An ECOG performance status of 0 or 1 was recorded for the patients, and 0 to 3 prior chemotherapy regimens had been received by the patients. About 85% of the roughly 29 patients were identified as males with urothelial cancer of bladder origin, and a prior smoking history was reported by 18 of 29 patients. Pretreatment blood TCR-seq was available for twenty-nine patients, at least one posttreatment blood collection was obtained for around 25 patients, and tumor TCR-seq was available for around 25 patients. Durable clinical benefit was defined as progression-free survival longer than 6 months, and TCR features were also tested against progression-free and overall survival. Blood samples gave median yields of about 150,000 T cells and 83,000 or so unique TCRs, along with a median clonality of 0.080. Study-wide findings and limitations: Because the sample size was small (n ≈ 31) and many exploratory analyses were performed, the results are intended to be hypothesis-generating. Improved progression-free and overall survival was found to be associated with pretreatment peripheral blood TCR clonality below the median. At 3 weeks after the start of treatment, tumor-associated TCR clones in peripheral blood had expanded more in patients with durable benefit (n of about 22, p = 0.022).

The time point label here, explained by the study, means: pretreatment peripheral blood. The cohort included roughly 30 patients with locally advanced or metastatic urothelial carcinoma who were treated at Memorial Sloan Kettering on a trial protocol. Peripheral blood mononuclear cells were collected pretreatment and during treatment, with between 1 and 8 total time points per patient. The Qiagen DNeasy Blood extraction kit was used to purify genomic DNA from total PBMCs and from tumor samples. Collected pretreatment and during treatment, PBMCs were isolated and stored as previously described. Synthetic TCR analog templates were spiked into each PCR to estimate absolute template abundance from read counts. The immunoSEQ assay used bias-controlled V and J gene primers to amplify TCRbeta CDR3 regions from genomic DNA. Rearranged TCRbeta segments were sequenced at approximately 20X coverage. In the authors' own workflow: Sequencing errors were corrected by clustering, and CDR3s were annotated against IMGT so that V, D and J genes could be assigned. Only productive TCRbeta rearrangements were used in downstream analyses, excluding out-of-frame or stop-codon sequences. Clonality was computed as one minus Shannon entropy normalized by the log of the number of unique productive sequences. Fisher's exact test with Benjamini-Hochberg correction, using a cutoff of adjusted p below 0.01, was how clones that differed between time points or between blood and tumor were identified. This immuneACCESS table, as held by TCRdb, lists in-frame sequences with V and J called but not all clones. Of the missing ones, under half trace to an unresolved V gene in checked studies; the others have no known cause. Clonal size and the V and J genes are those of that table, whereas D and trimming came from the DNA. The sample table records 58,000 or so clones; approximately 81% of these occur just once. The ten largest clones add up to 3.2% of the sample.

From V the trimming removes 6 bases and from J it removes 3 bases, while the gene matches leave 1 base of the junction unaccounted for. The cysteine opens and the phenylalanine closes a CDR3 of 13 amino acids. Only the CDR3 part of the read is kept: 39 bases, read in frame from the first base. The germline V gene encodes CDR1 SNHLY and CDR2 FYNNEI. Comment on this clone: The antigen this receptor binds is unknown. Per-nucleotide qualities are absent, and no much larger clonotype sits a single base away.

The sequencing used PBMCs, collected around atezolizumab (anti-PD-L1) treatment. The clonotype originates from a man between 65 and 85 years old with urothelial cancer. The V and J genes are TRBV2 and TRBJ1-4, with TRBD1 matching 7 junction bases. The CDR3 is CASRTGPNEKLFF. In nucleotides, the sequence is TGTGCCAGCAGGACAGGGCCTAATGAAAAACTGTTTTTT.